Shown below are 24 T cell receptor beta chains from a single sample sequenced in a study of blood T cell repertoires in COVID-19. Clones were sequenced by immunoSEQ multiplex PCR, and TCRdb holds only the in-frame ones, with some missing. The sample includes about 300,000 clones, 65% to 85% of them seen just once. The sample comprised peripheral blood. These receptor sequences come from a human donor with COVID-19, enrolled during active disease. The donor label of this sample is uncertain.

The chain has TRBV19 and TRBJ2-7, with D possibly being TRBD2 (5 bases). Trimming pared 6 bases from V and 9 bases from J, leaving 18 bases between. This CDR3 comprises 13 residues. The germline gives CDR1 LNHDA, CDR2 SQIVND (reference sequence). The CDR3 bases are TGTGCCAGTAGCCCCTCTCCGGAGGACGCGCAGTACTTC. It codes for CASSPSPEDAQYF.

The chain links TRBV7-9 to TRBJ2-2; TRBD1 might be the D (6 bases). Per the germline V gene, CDR1 is SEHNR and CDR2 is FQNEAQ (reference sequence). V lost 5 bases and J lost 6, with 19 bases in between. This CDR3 is 16 amino acids long. The CDR3 sequence: CASSPVIGGEAGELFF. The CDR3 region has the DNA TGTGCCAGCAGCCCTGTAATAGGGGGTGAGGCCGGGGAGCTGTTTTTT.

The V gene is TRBV4-3, the J gene TRBJ2-2, with 11 bases that match TRBD2. This CDR3 spans 18 amino acids. The V gene end was trimmed by 1 base and the J gene end by 4 bases; junction bases not matched to a gene: 8. Germline loops: CDR1 LGHNA, CDR2 YSLEER. The DNA of the CDR3 is TGCGCCAGCAGCCAAGGGTTAGCGGGAGGGCCCGTCACCGGGGAGCTGTTTTTT. The encoded protein is CASSQGLAGGPVTGELFF.

V and J are TRBV7-2 and TRBJ1-2; 8 bases line up with TRBD1. The CDR3 spans 15 residues. Germline CDR1 reads SGHTA; CDR2 reads FQGNSA. V was clipped by 2 bases and J by 7 bases; unmatched bases: 9. The CDR3 DNA reads TGTGCCAGCAGCTTAATTTCGGACAGGGTCGGTGGCTACACCTTC. It codes for CASSLISDRVGGYTF.

V usage is TRBV28 and J usage is TRBJ1-1; 7 nucleotides align to TRBD1. With 5 bases clipped from V and 6 bases from J, the junction kept 3 bases outside the gene matches. Germline V gene data show CDR1 as MDHEN and CDR2 as SYDVKM. This CDR3 is built from 12 residues. The CDR3 here is CASSLDRAEAFF. DNA of the CDR3: TGTGCCAGCAGTCTTGACAGGGCTGAAGCTTTCTTT.

The rearrangement links TRBV7-9 to TRBJ2-1, with TRBD2 matching over 7 bases. The CDR3 contains 14 residues. The V gene's germline CDR1 is SEHNR and CDR2 FQNEAQ (reference sequence). Trimming took 2 bases from V and 15 from J; bases not matched to a gene: 13. The chain's CDR3 is CASSLRFGSGDGFF. DNA for the CDR3: TGTGCCAGCAGCTTACGGTTCGGGAGCGGGGATGGGTTCTTC. Filled out from reference TRBV7-9 and TRBJ2-1, the complete variable domain reads DTGVSQNPRHKITKRGQNVTFRCDPISEHNRLYWYRQTLGQGPEFLTYFQNEAQLEKSRLLSDRFSAERPKGSFSTLEIQRTEQGDSAMYLCASSLRFGSGDGFFGPGTRLTVL.

The rearrangement joins TRBV27 to TRBJ1-1; tentatively, D is TRBD1 (5 bases). This CDR3 is built from 12 residues. Between the trimmed V and J ends, which lost 10 bases and 4 bases, there was a span of 13 bases. Germline values: CDR1 MNHEY, CDR2 SMNVEV (reference sequence). In nucleotides, the CDR3 is TGTGCCACTGTGACAGTCCCCACTGAAGCTTTCTTT. Its translation: CATVTVPTEAFF.

The chain links TRBV7-9 to TRBJ1-3, with TRBD1 as a possible D gene (5 bases). This CDR3 spans 14 amino acids. Trimming took off 4 bases at V and 1 base at J, with 8 bases between the two ends. The germline V gene encodes CDR1 SEHNR and CDR2 FQNEAQ (reference sequence). Here the CDR3 reads CASSSDSSGNTIYF. Here the CDR3 DNA reads TGTGCCAGCAGCTCCGACAGTTCTGGAAACACCATATATTTT. Combining the CDR3 with reference TRBV7-9 and TRBJ1-3 gives the whole variable domain DTGVSQNPRHKITKRGQNVTFRCDPISEHNRLYWYRQTLGQGPEFLTYFQNEAQLEKSRLLSDRFSAERPKGSFSTLEIQRTEQGDSAMYLCASSSDSSGNTIYFGEGSWLTVV.

This clone was seen a single time. The J gene is TRBJ1-1, the V gene TRBV7-2; TRBD1 agrees at 7 bases. Germline CDR1 reads SGHTA; CDR2 reads FQGNSA. This CDR3 has 16 amino acids. Losses at the gene ends were 3 bases for V and 4 bases for J; bases not matched to a gene: 11. The CDR3 coding sequence is TGTGCCAGCAGCTTGGATCCCCCGACAGGGCCCACTGAAGCTTTCTTT. It encodes CASSLDPPTGPTEAFF.

The chain joins TRBV19 to TRBJ2-3, with 7 nucleotides matching TRBD2. The junction had 7 bases not matched to a gene; V was cut back by 7 bases and J by 0 bases. The length of the CDR3 is 15 residues. The V gene's germline CDR1 is LNHDA and CDR2 SQIVND (reference sequence). CDR3 in amino acids: CASTPTSPSTDTQYF. CDR3 DNA: TGTGCCAGTACCCCGACTAGCCCTAGCACAGATACGCAGTATTTT.

The rearrangement joins TRBV7-3 to TRBJ2-3; 7 nucleotides match TRBD1. The CDR3 consists of 14 residues. Germline loops: CDR1 SGHTA, CDR2 FQGTGA. J was trimmed by 4 bases and V by 5 bases; bases with no gene match: 6. The CDR3 is CASSLQGVADTQYF. Here the CDR3 DNA reads TGTGCCAGCAGCCTCCAGGGGGTTGCAGATACGCAGTATTTT.

Note on this clone: At the DNA level, this CDR3 is encoded by other sequences in the same sample as well. The chain is built from TRBV29-1 and TRBJ1-5; D possibly corresponds to TRBD1 (6 bases). The CDR3 is 12 residues long. Trimming pared 6 bases from V and 1 base from J, leaving 7 bases between. Germline V gene sequence: CDR1 SQVTM, CDR2 ANQGSEA. The CDR3 sequence is CSVGQSNQPQHF. CDR3 DNA: TGCAGCGTCGGACAGAGCAATCAGCCCCAGCATTTT.

The V call is TRBV6-5, the J call TRBJ1-5; D ambiguous. The germline V gene encodes CDR1 MNHEY and CDR2 SVGAGI. This CDR3 has 14 residues. V was shortened by 2 bases and J by 3 bases, with 8 bases between the two germline ends. The CDR3: CASSYQRDNQPQHF. CDR3 sequence (DNA): TGTGCCAGCAGTTACCAACGGGACAATCAGCCCCAGCATTTT.

This clone has just one count. The J gene is TRBJ1-1, the V gene TRBV20-1; 7 bases align to TRBD1. The CDR3 consists of 15 residues. Trimming removed 3 bases from V and 5 bases from J; junction bases left unmatched: 12. Germline assignment: CDR1 DFQATT and CDR2 SNEGSKA (reference sequence). CDR3 in amino acids: CSASEGAGGWTEAFF. The CDR3 DNA reads TGCAGTGCTAGTGAGGGGGCTGGGGGTTGGACTGAAGCTTTCTTT.

There are many counts of this clone. The genes are TRBV30 and TRBJ1-5, with D possibly being TRBD1 (6 bases). This CDR3 spans 15 amino acids. Trimming removed 3 bases at V and 0 bases at J, with 12 bases between. The germline V gene encodes CDR1 GTSNPN and CDR2 SVGIG (reference sequence). The CDR3 DNA is TGTGCCTGGAGACAGGGTGGAAATAGCAATCAGCCCCAGCATTTT. Translated: CAWRQGGNSNQPQHF.

V usage is TRBV27 and J usage is TRBJ2-1, with D perhaps TRBD2 (6 bases). Deletions cut 10 bases from V and 7 bases from J, with 23 bases between. CDR1 is MNHEY and CDR2 is SMNVEV in the germline V gene (reference sequence). The CDR3 runs to 15 residues. As DNA, the CDR3 is TGTGCCACCATGAGGGGCGGGGACCTACAGAATGAGCAGTTCTTC. Amino acid sequence: CATMRGGDLQNEQFF.

The chain uses TRBV29-1 and TRBJ2-1, with 9 bases matching TRBD2. CDR3 length: 14 amino acids. The V and J ends lost 7 bases and 2 bases, in that order; junction bases with no gene match: 6. Germline V gene lookup returns CDR1 SQVTM and CDR2 ANQGSEA. The CDR3 loop reads CSGGASGTYNEQFF. As DNA, the CDR3 is TGCAGCGGGGGGGCTAGCGGGACCTACAATGAGCAGTTCTTC.

CDR3 sequence: CASSPSGLAGGSPGELFF. The CDR3 nucleotides read TGTGCCAGCAGCCCCTCGGGACTAGCGGGAGGGTCCCCCGGGGAGCTGTTTTTT. J is TRBJ2-2 and V is TRBV7-6; the match to TRBD2 covers 16 bases. Trimming at V came to 5 bases and at J to 6 bases, leaving 9 bases not matched to a gene. This CDR3 has 18 residues. Germline V gene lookup returns CDR1 SGHVS and CDR2 FNYEAQ. The whole variable domain, remainder taken from reference TRBV7-6 and TRBJ2-2, is GAGVSQSPRYKVTKRGQDVALRCDPISGHVSLYWYRQALGQGPEFLTYFNYEAQQDKSGLPNDRFSAERPEGSISTLTIQRTEQRDSAMYRCASSPSGLAGGSPGELFFGEGSRLTVL.

The chain is built from TRBV7-2 and TRBJ2-1, with D perhaps matching TRBD2 (6 bases). Germline CDR1 reads SGHTA; CDR2 reads FQGNSA. The CDR3 is 13 residues long. Deletions cut 4 bases from V and 8 bases from J, with 12 bases between. The CDR3 sequence: CASSWSASDEQFF. CDR3 nucleotides: TGTGCCAGCAGCTGGTCGGCTAGCGATGAGCAGTTCTTC.

This chain links TRBV6-5 with TRBJ2-7; no firm D call. V shed 0 bases and J shed 2 bases, with 8 bases lying between them. The germline CDR1 and CDR2 sequences are MNHEY and SVGAGI. The CDR3 is 14 amino acids. The CDR3 DNA reads TGTGCCAGCAGTTACTCCCAGGAAGCCTACGAGCAGTACTTC. Translated: CASSYSQEAYEQYF.

This clone was observed a few times. The chain combines TRBV5-4 with TRBJ1-2; unclear D gene. The V and J ends lost 4 bases and 8 bases respectively, with 18 bases between them. Per germline, CDR1 SGHNT and CDR2 YYREEE (reference sequence). The CDR3 consists of 14 residues. This CDR3 reads CASSPIPGKWGYTF. CDR3 DNA: TGTGCCAGCAGCCCAATCCCGGGTAAATGGGGCTACACCTTC. Full variable domain (outside the CDR3, taken from reference TRBV5-4 and TRBJ1-2): ETGVTQSPTHLIKTRGQQVTLRCSSQSGHNTVSWYQQALGQGPQFIFQYYREEENGRGNFPPRFSGLQFPNYSSELNVNALELDDSALYLCASSPIPGKWGYTFGSGTRLTVV.

The DNA for the CDR3 is TGTGCCAGCAGCTTAGGGAGGGCCCTCGGGGAGCTGTTTTTT. Protein: CASSLGRALGELFF. The chain couples TRBV11-3 to TRBJ2-2; tentative D call: TRBD2 (6 bases). The V and J ends lost 1 base and 7 bases respectively, with 10 bases between them. The CDR3 extends over 14 amino acids. The germline V gene has CDR1 SGHNT and CDR2 YENEEA.

J is TRBJ2-3 and V is TRBV18, with D maybe TRBD2 (5 bases). CDR1 is KGHSH, CDR2 LQKENI, per germline. The CDR3 consists of 16 residues. Trimming stripped 4 bases from V and 9 bases from J, with 23 bases between. The CDR3 is CASSLLALGALDTQYF. The CDR3 nucleotides are TGTGCCAGCTCACTCCTTGCCTTGGGAGCCCTCGACACGCAGTATTTT.

This clone showed up just once. J is TRBJ1-2 and V is TRBV7-9; no clear D. This CDR3 region has 14 residues. V dropped 1 base and J dropped 8 bases, with 14 bases sitting between them. Per germline, CDR1 SEHNR and CDR2 FQNEAQ (reference sequence). The CDR3 nucleotides are TGTGCCAGCAGCTTAGGGTTGGCCGCGAGGGGCTACACCTTC. This gives the protein CASSLGLAARGYTF.